The T cell receptor beta chain described here comes from a study of blood T cell repertoires in COVID-19. Study summary: Material from acute and convalescent COVID-19 was sourced from the United States, Italy and Spain. Nucleic acid was either cDNA or gDNA, and it came from T cells, B-cell-depleted T cells, or PBMCs.

V gave up 0 bases and J gave up 2 bases, with 11 bases separating them. The CDR3 has 15 residues. Per the germline V gene, CDR1 is MGHRA and CDR2 is YSYEKL. Original data processing: Researchers report that nucleated cell counts were estimated from reference gene primer amplification. Measured with immunoSEQ multiplex PCR; TCRdb has only the in-frame clones, and not every one. V, J and clone size derive from that table, while D and trimming were established from the DNA sequence. The data contain 250,000 to 350,000 clones, 75% to 90% of them seen just once; the ten biggest clones take up 5.5% to 8%. Followed longitudinally, the Seattle patients had been enrolled during active infection.

V gene TRBV4-1 combines with J gene TRBJ2-7; D is unclear. The TCR comes from a woman in her fifties or sixties with COVID-19, enrolled during active disease. What was sequenced was peripheral blood. CDR3 bases: TGCGCCAGCAGCCAAGATCAAGCCTATACCTACGAGCAGTACTTC. It is translated as CASSQDQAYTYEQYF.